This TCR beta chain was recorded in a study of cytomegalovirus exposure and HLA in healthy donors. Study context: Among the roughly 400 genotyped donors, 70% to 85% were placed in the Caucasian-associated ancestry cluster.

Remarks on this clone: Antigen: not known.

Trimming took off 6 bases at V and 2 bases at J, with 13 bases between the two ends. The V gene's germline CDR1 is MDHEN and CDR2 SYDVKM. CDR3 length equals 14 residues. The primer mix had 60 Vbeta and 13 Jbeta primers. The data were produced by immunoSEQ multiplex PCR, yet TCRdb's version contains in-frame clones alone and is incomplete. The sample comprises about 160,000 clones, around 78% of which are singletons, and approximately 3.1% rests with the top ten. General study points: TCR association rates varied by HLA locus in a later analysis, with DRB1 highest and HLA-C lowest. Later work found most CMV-associated TCR beta chains apparently HLA-restricted. Under in vitro conditions, three CMV-associated chains were confirmed as specific for CMV antigens.

The clonotype was recovered from a woman aged 40-49 years in good health and CMV-seronegative. The sequencing sample was made of PBMCs. The J gene is TRBJ1-2, the V gene TRBV28, with D perhaps matching TRBD1 (5 bases). CDR3 in DNA: TGTGCCAGCAGGATTCCGGGACTCAACTATGGCTACACCTTC. Translation: CASRIPGLNYGYTF.